Each of the 27 T cell receptor beta chains below was sequenced from the same sample in a study of shared clonotypes between healthy human individuals. Sequencing was performed with immunoSEQ multiplex PCR; in TCRdb, only in-frame clones are kept and a portion is missing. Of about 470,000 clones listed, more than 75% are singletons. The sequencing sample was made of PBMCs. Every receptor here comes from a woman in her 40s in good health. Some clones in this sample may be carry-over from other donors' samples.

The chain links TRBV28 to TRBJ1-5; D gene unclear. V was cut by 2 bases and J by 5 bases, with 13 bases left in between. Germline loops: CDR1 MDHEN, CDR2 SYDVKM. This CDR3 spans 15 amino acids. The CDR3 nucleotides read TGTGCCAGCAGTTTAGGATATACCGGGGATCAGCCCCAGCATTTT. Amino acids: CASSLGYTGDQPQHF.

A note on this clone: The identical CDR3 is also encoded by other nucleotide sequences in the sample. The rearrangement joins TRBV9 to TRBJ2-2; 8 positions agree with TRBD2. CDR3 length equals 16 residues. CDR1 and CDR2 (germline): SGDLS, YYNGEE. V dropped 3 bases and J dropped 0; count of bases not matched to a gene: 4. The CDR3 region is CASSERLAPNTGELFF. DNA of the CDR3: TGTGCCAGCAGCGAGAGACTAGCGCCGAACACCGGGGAGCTGTTTTTT.

This clone has just a few counts. The chain is built from TRBV27 and TRBJ2-1; TRBD1 agrees at 7 bases. From germline, CDR1 is MNHEY and CDR2 SMNVEV (reference sequence). CDR3 length equals 13 residues. V shed 6 bases, J shed 8 bases, and the junction held 7 bases outside the gene matches. The CDR3 bases are TGTGCCAGCAGCCGGAAAACAGGGGATGAGCAGTTCTTC. Protein product: CASSRKTGDEQFF.

This rearrangement joins TRBV4-3 to TRBJ2-3; 7 bases match TRBD2. The germline V gene encodes CDR1 LGHNA and CDR2 YSLEER. J lost 6 bases, V lost 1 base, and 4 bases had no gene match. The CDR3 has 14 amino acids. This CDR3 reads CASSQAREWDTQYF. In nucleotides, the CDR3 is TGCGCCAGCAGCCAAGCGCGGGAGTGGGATACGCAGTATTTT.

CDR3 bases: TGTGCCAGCACCCTCTCGGCCAGGAGGGACAATGAGCAGTTCTTC. It encodes CASTLSARRDNEQFF. The chain recombines TRBV2 with TRBJ2-1; D possibly corresponds to TRBD2 (6 bases). With 7 bases removed from V and 5 bases from J, the gap between germline ends came to 18 bases. Per the germline V gene, CDR1 is SNHLY and CDR2 is FYNNEI. This CDR3 comprises 15 residues. Together with reference TRBV2 and TRBJ2-1, the CDR3 gives the full variable domain: EPEVTQTPSHQVTQMGQEVILRCVPISNHLYFYWYRQILGQKVEFLVSFYNNEISEKSEIFDDQFSVERPDGSNFTLKIRSTKLEDSAMYFCASTLSARRDNEQFFGPGTRLTVL.

This clone has only a few counts. This chain joins TRBV7-9 and TRBJ2-7; a possible D gene is TRBD2 (5 bases). V was trimmed by 3 bases and J by 7 bases, leaving 13 bases between them. The length of the CDR3 is 13 residues. The germline V gene has CDR1 SEHNR and CDR2 FQNEAQ (reference sequence). The DNA for the CDR3 is TGTGCCAGCAGCTTGGATCGGGGTGAGGAGCAGTACTTC. Translated, it gives CASSLDRGEEQYF.

This chain connects TRBV7-2 to TRBJ2-1, with TRBD2 identical over 15 bases. This CDR3 comprises 18 residues. CDR1 is SGHTA and CDR2 is FQGNSA in the germline V gene. Losses at the gene ends were 5 bases for V and 7 bases for J; bases not matched to a gene: 12. The chain's CDR3 is CASSLPGLAGGPSNEQFF. The CDR3, as DNA: TGTGCCAGCAGCCTCCCCGGACTAGCGGGAGGGCCCTCGAATGAGCAGTTCTTC.

This clone is a singleton in its sample. The chain carries TRBV6-5 and TRBJ1-1; 8 nucleotides line up with TRBD1. V gave up 5 bases and J gave up 8 bases; unmatched junction bases: 4. The CDR3 runs to 12 residues. Germline CDR1 reads MNHEY; CDR2 reads SVGAGI. The DNA of the CDR3 is TGTGCCAGCAGTCCGCGGACAGGGGAAGCTTTCTTT. Its protein is CASSPRTGEAFF.

The chain uses TRBV6-1 and TRBJ2-3; the D gene could be TRBD1 or TRBD2 (6 bases each). In germline, CDR1 is MNHNS, CDR2 SASEGT. The V end was cut by 6 bases, the J end by 0 bases, with 10 bases between. The CDR3 sequence is 14 residues long. DNA of the CDR3: TGTGCCAGCAGCCCGGGGGCTAGCACAGATACGCAGTATTTT. Translation gives CASSPGASTDTQYF.

Only a few counts were recorded for this clone. This chain connects TRBV21-1 to TRBJ2-7; the DNA was not compared with TRBD2, the D call given in the table. TRBV21-1 constitutes a pseudogene. CDR3 length: 15 amino acids. CDR3 residues: CASSKLRLATYEQYF. The CDR3 DNA follows: TGTGCCAGCAGCAAATTGAGACTAGCGACCTACGAGCAGTACTTC.

This clone has a count of ten or more. The chain links TRBV27 to TRBJ1-1, with a possible D match to TRBD1 (5 bases). The germline V gene encodes CDR1 MNHEY and CDR2 SMNVEV (reference sequence). V lost 2 bases to trimming and J lost 1 base, with 17 bases between them. CDR3 length equals 17 residues. The DNA for the CDR3 is TGTGCCAGCAGTTTAACCCCAGGACAAAGGGGGAACACTGAAGCTTTCTTT. Amino acid sequence: CASSLTPGQRGNTEAFF.

This chain links TRBV28 with TRBJ1-2; D is unresolved. The CDR3 is made up of 13 amino acids. Per the germline V gene, CDR1 is MDHEN and CDR2 is SYDVKM. The V and J ends lost 2 bases and 7 bases respectively, with 11 bases between them. This CDR3 reads CASSLEGFGGYTF. CDR3 nucleotides: TGTGCCAGCAGTTTAGAAGGGTTCGGTGGCTACACCTTC.

J is TRBJ2-7 and V is TRBV5-1; 8 bases line up with TRBD1. Unmatched junction bases numbered 7, after V lost 3 bases and J lost 2 bases. CDR1 is SGHRS and CDR2 is YFSETQ in the germline V gene. The length of the CDR3 is 15 residues. As DNA, the CDR3 is TGCGCCAGCAGCTACTCGACAGGGGCTACCTACGAGCAGTACTTC. It encodes CASSYSTGATYEQYF.

The chain couples TRBV9 to TRBJ2-1; 10 bases fit TRBD2. The CDR3 contains 16 residues. The trim removed 2 bases at V and 2 bases at J, leaving 4 bases unmatched. The germline V gene has CDR1 SGDLS and CDR2 YYNGEE. This CDR3 reads CASSVSTSGTYNEQFF. The CDR3 DNA reads TGTGCCAGCAGCGTCTCCACTAGCGGGACCTACAATGAGCAGTTCTTC.

CDR3 residues: CASSTDLSGNTIYF. CDR3 nucleotide sequence: TGCGCCAGCAGCACTGACCTCTCTGGAAACACCATATATTTT. The J gene is TRBJ1-3, the V gene TRBV5-1; no firm D call. The V end lost 4 bases, the J end lost 0 bases, and 8 bases lay between the germline ends. The CDR3 covers 14 residues. CDR1 and CDR2 from the germline V gene are SGHRS and YFSETQ.

The chain is built from TRBV11-2 and TRBJ2-1; D may be TRBD2 (6 bases). The V end was cut by 2 bases, the J end by 4 bases, with 9 bases between. This CDR3 spans 14 amino acids. Germline V gene lookup returns CDR1 SGHAT and CDR2 FQNNGV. CDR3 region: CASSLIGGYNEQFF. The CDR3 nucleotides read TGTGCCAGCAGCTTAATCGGGGGTTACAATGAGCAGTTCTTC.

V usage is TRBV20-1 and J usage is TRBJ1-2; the D is unclear. The CDR3 has 10 residues. The germline V and J ends were trimmed by 5 bases and 6 bases, with 7 bases remaining between them. Germline CDR1 is DFQATT and CDR2 is SNEGSKA (reference sequence). This chain's CDR3 is CSAPRDGYTF. The DNA of the CDR3 is TGCAGTGCTCCCCGGGATGGCTACACCTTC.

This chain uses TRBV7-9 with TRBJ1-2; possibly TRBD1 for D (6 bases). Germline lookup yields CDR1 SEHNR and CDR2 FQNEAQ (reference sequence). V was trimmed by 1 base and J by 4 bases, leaving 13 bases between them. This CDR3 has 15 amino acids. For the CDR3, the DNA is TGTGCCAGCAGCTTAGGTGACAGGAGGAGCTATGGCTACACCTTC. The encoded protein is CASSLGDRRSYGYTF.

The genes are TRBV29-1 and TRBJ1-2; 9 positions agree with TRBD1. Germline V gives CDR1 SQVTM, CDR2 ANQGSEA. The CDR3 sequence is 12 residues long. The V gene end was trimmed by 7 bases and the J gene end by 6 bases; junction bases not matched to a gene: 6. CDR3 bases: TGCAGCGCCGCCGGGACAGGGAATGGCTACACCTTC. Translating gives CSAAGTGNGYTF.

The V and J genes are TRBV6-8 and TRBJ2-1; D may correspond to TRBD1 or TRBD2 (5 bases each). Trimming pared 6 bases from V and 8 bases from J, leaving 17 bases between. The CDR3 runs to 14 residues. Germline CDR1 reads MNHGY; CDR2 reads SAAAGT. The CDR3 is CASRPGRMNDEQFF. CDR3 nucleotide sequence: TGTGCCAGCAGACCGGGACGGATGAACGATGAGCAGTTCTTC.

This clone was seen once. The chain combines TRBV11-2 with TRBJ2-3; a weak D match, TRBD2 (6 bases). Germline V lookup: CDR1 SGHAT, CDR2 FQNNGV. This CDR3 region has 16 residues. The V gene lost 5 bases and the J gene lost 0 bases, with 15 bases spanning the gap. This CDR3 is CASSRTRTTSTDTQYF. DNA of the CDR3: TGTGCCAGCAGCCGAACCCGGACTACTAGCACAGATACGCAGTATTTT.

This clone was picked up one time. The gene calls are TRBV30 and TRBJ2-4; perhaps TRBD1 as D (5 bases). The CDR3 has 13 amino acids. Deletions cut 2 bases from V and 5 bases from J, with 10 bases between. CDR1 is GTSNPN, CDR2 SVGIG, per germline (reference sequence). CDR3 nucleotide sequence: TGTGCCTGGAGTAGGCAGGGCCAAAACATTCAGTACTTC. This gives the protein CAWSRQGQNIQYF.

V gene TRBV6-6 combines with J gene TRBJ2-7; 7 positions match TRBD2. Germline V gene data show CDR1 as MNHNY and CDR2 as SVGAGI (reference sequence). CDR3 length: 15 amino acids. V was clipped by 7 bases and J by 5 bases; unmatched bases: 14. The CDR3 DNA is TGTGCCAGCACCTTGGGGGGAGGGCTTACCCACGAGCAGTACTTC. Translation: CASTLGGGLTHEQYF.

The genes are TRBV7-2 and TRBJ2-7; D may be TRBD2 (6 bases). The length of the CDR3 is 15 residues. Per the germline V gene, CDR1 is SGHTA and CDR2 is FQGNSA. The germline V and J ends were trimmed by 6 bases and 0 bases, with 15 bases remaining between them. The CDR3: CASRLTGESSYEQYF. The CDR3 DNA is TGTGCCAGCAGGTTAACGGGGGAAAGCTCCTACGAGCAGTACTTC.

In this sample, this clone turned up a few times. The chain carries TRBV18 and TRBJ2-3, with 7 positions matching TRBD2. The CDR3 is 14 amino acids. Germline-derived CDR1 and CDR2 are KGHSH and LQKENI. V trimming: 3 bases; J trimming: 6 bases; junction bases outside the gene matches: 6. In DNA, the CDR3 is TGTGCCAGCTCACCCAGGCGGGAGTCCGATACGCAGTATTTT. Its protein is CASSPRRESDTQYF. The full variable domain, completed using reference TRBV18 and TRBJ2-3, is NAGVMQNPRHLVRRRGQEARLRCSPMKGHSHVYWYRQLPEEGLKFMVYLQKENIIDESGMPKERFSAEFPKEGPSILRIQQVVRGDSAAYFCASSPRRESDTQYFGPGTRLTVL.

The table lists this clone with a few counts. This chain links TRBV7-8 with TRBJ2-1; D unresolved. The germline V gene has CDR1 SGHVS and CDR2 FQNEAQ. This CDR3 spans 16 amino acids. Trimming cost V 0 bases and J 7 bases, with 16 bases left between them. CDR3 sequence: CASSLALSSYVNEQFF. DNA of the CDR3: TGTGCCAGCAGCTTAGCTCTATCCTCCTACGTTAATGAGCAGTTCTTC. Supplemented by reference TRBV7-8 and TRBJ2-1, the full variable domain reads GAGVSQSPRYKVAKRGQDVALRCDPISGHVSLFWYQQALGQGPEFLTYFQNEAQLDKSGLPSDRFFAERPEGSVSTLKIQRTQQEDSAVYLCASSLALSSYVNEQFFGPGTRLTVL.

The chain joins TRBV6-1 to TRBJ1-1; D unresolved. V was cut by 5 bases and J by 2 bases, with 12 bases left in between. CDR3 length: 14 residues. The germline V gene encodes CDR1 MNHNS and CDR2 SASEGT. CDR3 bases: TGTGCCAGCAGTCCCCGACGGGAAAACACTGAAGCTTTCTTT. Its protein product is CASSPRRENTEAFF.